Below, 2 T cell receptor beta chains from the same sample are listed, as sequenced in a study of T cell responses to AZD1222 COVID-19 vaccine. TCRdb keeps only in-frame clones here, not all; method: immunoSEQ multiplex PCR. The table records approximately 91,000 clones, 75% to 95% of them present only once. The source material was peripheral blood, sampled 28 days after the second AZD1222 dose. These receptors all come from an adult who received the AZD1222 COVID-19 vaccine.

V and J are TRBV28 and TRBJ2-3; TRBD1 matches 8 bases. The V and J ends lost 6 bases and 2 bases, in that order; junction bases with no gene match: 13. The V gene's germline CDR1 is MDHEN and CDR2 SYDVKM. The CDR3 length is 17 residues. CDR3 residues: CASSGYLGQGSTDTQYF. CDR3 coding DNA: TGTGCCAGCAGCGGTTACCTCGGACAGGGATCCACAGATACGCAGTATTTT.

This sequence joins TRBV28 and TRBJ2-2, with unresolved D. Trimming left V 6 bases short and J 6 bases short, with 11 bases between. The CDR3 covers 13 residues. Germline V gene lookup returns CDR1 MDHEN and CDR2 SYDVKM. CDR3 DNA sequence: TGTGCCAGCAGGCTCTCGACCGCCGGGGAGCTGTTTTTT. Its protein product is CASRLSTAGELFF.